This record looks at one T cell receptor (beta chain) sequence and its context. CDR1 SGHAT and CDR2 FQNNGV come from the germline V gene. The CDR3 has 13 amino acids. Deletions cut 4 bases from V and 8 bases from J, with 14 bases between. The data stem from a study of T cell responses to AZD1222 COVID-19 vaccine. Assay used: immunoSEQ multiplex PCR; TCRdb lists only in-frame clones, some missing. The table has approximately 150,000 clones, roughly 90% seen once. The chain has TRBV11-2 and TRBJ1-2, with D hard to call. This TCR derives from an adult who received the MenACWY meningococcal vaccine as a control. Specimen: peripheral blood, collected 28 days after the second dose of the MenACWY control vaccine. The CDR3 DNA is TGTGCCAGCAGCTACGTTCCGGCCTCCGGCTACACCTTC. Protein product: CASSYVPASGYTF.